This TCR beta chain was sequenced during a study of CD8+ T cells in alopecia areata. Trimming cost V 5 bases and J 1 base, with 11 bases left between them. CDR3 length equals 15 residues. The germline V gene encodes CDR1 MNHEY and CDR2 SVGAGI. It was cDNA, reverse transcribed from extracted RNA, that served as the sequencing template. Assay used: immunoSEQ multiplex PCR; TCRdb lists only in-frame clones, some missing. The data contain 100,000 to 150,000 clones, approximately 49% of them singletons. This sequence joins TRBV6-5 and TRBJ2-2; TRBD2 is a possible D gene (5 bases). The sample in question was CD8+ T cells sorted from blood, obtained at week 0. The clonotype originates from a human donor with alopecia areata. The CDR3: CASSPDGVNTGELFF. CDR3 nucleotide sequence: TGTGCCAGCAGTCCGGACGGGGTGAACACCGGGGAGCTGTTTTTT.